This T cell receptor beta chain was documented in a study of shared T cell receptors in the human thymus. The sample holds a few counts of this clone. Germline assignment: CDR1 SNHLY and CDR2 FYNNEI. This CDR3 has 16 residues. J was trimmed by 3 bases and V by 8 bases; bases with no gene match: 12. The method was immunoSEQ multiplex PCR; TCRdb's version includes in-frame clones alone and lacks a portion of them. Among 700,000 or so clones listed, 80% to 90% were seen once. These same records also appear under a second study, on human thymus T cells. That study adds: Donors were healthy Finnish infants having corrective surgery for congenital heart defects. In thymic and blood repertoires alike, V and J usage looked biased. There were highly overlapping thymic repertoires among unrelated individuals, as related research reported.

The TCR originated in a girl under three years old with a congenital heart defect. Sequences were obtained from thymocytes. The V and J genes are TRBV2 and TRBJ1-1; 10 nucleotides match TRBD1. In DNA, the CDR3 is TGTGCCAGCTCTTGGACAGGGGGGAAAACATACACTGAAGCTTTCTTT. This gives the protein CASSWTGGKTYTEAFF.